This TCR beta chain was retrieved from a study of shared clonotypes between healthy human individuals. Regarding the study as a whole: Investigators collected only blood, and repertoires in tissues likely differ. Despite large depth, rarefaction showed incomplete sorted-subset sequencing.

Points on this clone: Its antigen is not identified.

Here immunoSEQ multiplex PCR was the method, and the copy in TCRdb shows in-frame clones only, minus some. The sample has some 790,000 clones, 72% seen once; the top ten hold over 1.5%. The CDR3 runs to 14 residues. CDR1 is SGDLS and CDR2 is YYNGEE in the germline V gene. With 2 bases removed from V and 5 bases from J, the gap between germline ends came to 14 bases. Sequenced material: memory CD4+ T cells sorted from blood. Subset denoted: CD45RA-negative fraction. The rearrangement uses TRBV9 and TRBJ2-7; D is perhaps TRBD2 (6 bases). The sequence came from a woman younger than 45 in good health. The CDR3 reads CASSVAGSLDEQYF. DNA for the CDR3: TGTGCCAGCAGCGTTGCCGGGAGCCTTGACGAGCAGTACTTC.